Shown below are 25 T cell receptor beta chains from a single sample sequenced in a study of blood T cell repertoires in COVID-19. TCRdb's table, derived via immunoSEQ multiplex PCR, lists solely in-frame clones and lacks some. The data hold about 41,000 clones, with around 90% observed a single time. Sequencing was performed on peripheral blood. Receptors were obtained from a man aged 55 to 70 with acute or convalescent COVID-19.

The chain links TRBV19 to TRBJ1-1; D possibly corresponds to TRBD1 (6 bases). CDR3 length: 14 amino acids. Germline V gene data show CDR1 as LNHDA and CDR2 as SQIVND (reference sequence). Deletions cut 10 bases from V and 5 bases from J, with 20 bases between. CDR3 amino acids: CATGRGAIGTEAFF. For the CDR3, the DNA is TGTGCCACCGGTCGGGGGGCCATCGGGACTGAAGCTTTCTTT.

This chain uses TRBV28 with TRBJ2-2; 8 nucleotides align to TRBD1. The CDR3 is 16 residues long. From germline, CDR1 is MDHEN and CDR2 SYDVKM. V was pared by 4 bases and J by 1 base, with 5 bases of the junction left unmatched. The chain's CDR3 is CASSSDRVGNTGELFF. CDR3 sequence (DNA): TGTGCCAGCAGTTCGGACAGGGTGGGGAACACCGGGGAGCTGTTTTTT.

CDR3: CASSQPGLAGKKGYYEQYF. The CDR3 bases are TGTGCCAGCAGCCAACCGGGACTAGCGGGTAAAAAAGGATACTACGAGCAGTACTTC. This chain links TRBV3-1 (or the pseudogene TRBV3-2) with TRBJ2-7; 12 nucleotides match TRBD2. CDR3 length: 19 amino acids. Germline CDR1 is LGHDT and CDR2 is YNNKEL (reference sequence). The trim removed 2 bases at V and 3 bases at J, leaving 14 bases unmatched.

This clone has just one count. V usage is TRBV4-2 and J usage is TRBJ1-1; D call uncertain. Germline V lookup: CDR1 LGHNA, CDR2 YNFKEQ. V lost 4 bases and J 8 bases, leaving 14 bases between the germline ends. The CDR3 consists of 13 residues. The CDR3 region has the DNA TGTGCCAGCAGCCCCACCTGGGCGACAGAAGCTTTCTTT. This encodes CASSPTWATEAFF.

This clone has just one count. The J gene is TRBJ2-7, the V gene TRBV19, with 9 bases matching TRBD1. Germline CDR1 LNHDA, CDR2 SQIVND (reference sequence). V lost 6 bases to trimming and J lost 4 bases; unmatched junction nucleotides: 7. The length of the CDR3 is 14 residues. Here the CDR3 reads CASSWTGDGYEQYF. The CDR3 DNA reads TGTGCCAGTAGCTGGACAGGGGACGGGTACGAGCAGTACTTC.

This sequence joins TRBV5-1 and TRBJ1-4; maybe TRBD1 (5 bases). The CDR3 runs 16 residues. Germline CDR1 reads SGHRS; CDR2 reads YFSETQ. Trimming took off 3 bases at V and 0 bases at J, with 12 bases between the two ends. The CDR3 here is CASSSGVGATNEKLFF. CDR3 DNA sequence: TGCGCCAGCAGCTCTGGGGTAGGGGCAACTAATGAAAAACTGTTTTTT.

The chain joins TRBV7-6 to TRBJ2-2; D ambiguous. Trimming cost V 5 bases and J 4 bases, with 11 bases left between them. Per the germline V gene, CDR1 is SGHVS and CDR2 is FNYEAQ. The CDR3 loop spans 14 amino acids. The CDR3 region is CASSLRTGTGELFF. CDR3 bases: TGTGCCAGCAGCCTCAGAACGGGCACCGGGGAGCTGTTTTTT. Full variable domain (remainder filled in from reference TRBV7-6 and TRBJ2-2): GAGVSQSPRYKVTKRGQDVALRCDPISGHVSLYWYRQALGQGPEFLTYFNYEAQQDKSGLPNDRFSAERPEGSISTLTIQRTEQRDSAMYRCASSLRTGTGELFFGEGSRLTVL.

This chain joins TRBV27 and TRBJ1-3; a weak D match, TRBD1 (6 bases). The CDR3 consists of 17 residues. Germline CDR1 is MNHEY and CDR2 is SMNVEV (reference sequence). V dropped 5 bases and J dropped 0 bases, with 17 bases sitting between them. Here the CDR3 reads CASSQLTGGDSGNTIYF. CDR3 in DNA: TGTGCCAGCAGTCAACTGACAGGTGGGGACTCTGGAAACACCATATATTTT.

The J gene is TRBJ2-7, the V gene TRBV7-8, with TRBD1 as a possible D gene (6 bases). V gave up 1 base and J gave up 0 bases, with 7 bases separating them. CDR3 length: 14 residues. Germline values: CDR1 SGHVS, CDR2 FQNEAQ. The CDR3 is CASSLEDSSYEQYF. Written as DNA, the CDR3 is TGTGCCAGCAGCTTAGAGGACAGCTCCTACGAGCAGTACTTC.

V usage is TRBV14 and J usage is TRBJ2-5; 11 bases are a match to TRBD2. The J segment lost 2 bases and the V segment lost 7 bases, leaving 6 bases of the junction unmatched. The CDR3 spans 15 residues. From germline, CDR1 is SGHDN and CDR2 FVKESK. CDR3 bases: TGTGCCAGCACCGTAGCGGGGGGGCGACAAGAGACCCAGTACTTC. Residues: CASTVAGGRQETQYF.

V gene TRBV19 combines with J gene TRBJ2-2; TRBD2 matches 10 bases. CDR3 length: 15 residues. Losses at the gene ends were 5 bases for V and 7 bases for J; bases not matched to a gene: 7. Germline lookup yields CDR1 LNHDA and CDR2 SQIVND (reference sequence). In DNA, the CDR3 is TGTGCCAGTAGTCTGAGCGGGGGGGCCTTCGGGGAGCTGTTTTTT. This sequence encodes CASSLSGGAFGELFF.

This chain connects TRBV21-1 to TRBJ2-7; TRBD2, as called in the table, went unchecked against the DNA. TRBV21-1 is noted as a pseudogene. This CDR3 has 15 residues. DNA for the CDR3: TGTGCCAGCAGCAAATTCGCGGGAGCCACCTACGAGCAGTACTTC. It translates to CASSKFAGATYEQYF.

DNA of the CDR3: TGTGCCAGCAGCTTTTCGGGGGGCCTACACAATGAGCAGTTCTTC. It specifies CASSFSGGLHNEQFF. The chain employs TRBV7-8 and TRBJ2-1; D is possibly TRBD2 (7 bases). The CDR3 covers 15 residues. V shed 3 bases and J shed 5 bases, with 14 bases lying between them. Germline lookup yields CDR1 SGHVS and CDR2 FQNEAQ.

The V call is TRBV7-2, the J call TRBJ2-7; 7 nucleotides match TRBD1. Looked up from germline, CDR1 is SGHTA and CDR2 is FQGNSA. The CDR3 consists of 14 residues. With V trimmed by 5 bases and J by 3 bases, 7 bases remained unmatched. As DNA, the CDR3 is TGTGCCAGCAGCCCGCCGGGACAGCACTACGAGCAGTACTTC. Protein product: CASSPPGQHYEQYF.

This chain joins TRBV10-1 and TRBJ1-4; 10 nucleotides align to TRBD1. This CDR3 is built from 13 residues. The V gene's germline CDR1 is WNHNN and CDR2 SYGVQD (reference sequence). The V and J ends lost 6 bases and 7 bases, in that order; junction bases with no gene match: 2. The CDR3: CASSRDRGEKLFF. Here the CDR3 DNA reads TGCGCCAGCAGCCGGGACAGGGGTGAAAAACTGTTTTTT.

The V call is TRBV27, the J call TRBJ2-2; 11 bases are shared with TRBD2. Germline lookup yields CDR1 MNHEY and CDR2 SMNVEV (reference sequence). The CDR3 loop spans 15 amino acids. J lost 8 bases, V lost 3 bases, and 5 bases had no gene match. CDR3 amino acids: CASSFPTSGDGELFF. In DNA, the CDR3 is TGTGCCAGCAGTTTCCCGACTAGCGGGGATGGGGAGCTGTTTTTT.

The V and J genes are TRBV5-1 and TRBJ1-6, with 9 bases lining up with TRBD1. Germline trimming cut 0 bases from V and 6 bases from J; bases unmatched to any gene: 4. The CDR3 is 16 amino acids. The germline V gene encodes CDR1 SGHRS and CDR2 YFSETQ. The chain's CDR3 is CASSLEQGALNSPLHF. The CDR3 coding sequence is TGCGCCAGCAGCTTGGAACAGGGGGCTCTTAATTCACCCCTCCACTTT.

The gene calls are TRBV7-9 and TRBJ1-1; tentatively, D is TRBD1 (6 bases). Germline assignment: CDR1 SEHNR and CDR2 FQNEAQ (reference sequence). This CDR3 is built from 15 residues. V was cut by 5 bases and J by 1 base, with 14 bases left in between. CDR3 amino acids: CASSLYRGTNTEAFF. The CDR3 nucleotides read TGTGCCAGCAGCCTCTATAGGGGGACGAACACTGAAGCTTTCTTT.

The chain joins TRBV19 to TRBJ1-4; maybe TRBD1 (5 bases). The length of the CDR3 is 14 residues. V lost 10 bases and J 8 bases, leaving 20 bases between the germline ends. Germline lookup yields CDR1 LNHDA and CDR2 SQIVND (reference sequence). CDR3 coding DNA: TGTGCCACCTCCTACGGAAGGGGAGGGGAAAAACTGTTTTTT. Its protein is CATSYGRGGEKLFF.

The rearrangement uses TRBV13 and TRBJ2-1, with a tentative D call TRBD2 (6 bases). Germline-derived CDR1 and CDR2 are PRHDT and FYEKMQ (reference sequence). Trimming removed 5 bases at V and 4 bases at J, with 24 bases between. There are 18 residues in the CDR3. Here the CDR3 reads CASSGRDSFLDGYNEQFF. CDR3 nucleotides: TGTGCCAGCAGCGGACGGGACTCCTTTCTGGACGGTTACAATGAGCAGTTCTTC.

CDR3 bases: TGTGCCAGCAGGGGGACACCGAACACTGAAGCTTTCTTT. Translation: CASRGTPNTEAFF. The chain combines TRBV6-5 with TRBJ1-1; TRBD1 is a possible D gene (6 bases). The ends were cut back, 6 bases at V and 1 base at J, with 9 bases in the middle. CDR1 is MNHEY and CDR2 is SVGAGI in the germline V gene. CDR3 length equals 13 residues.

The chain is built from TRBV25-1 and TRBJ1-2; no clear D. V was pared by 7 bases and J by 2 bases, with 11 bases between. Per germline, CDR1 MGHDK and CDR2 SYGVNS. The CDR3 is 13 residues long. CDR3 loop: CASNEGSNYGYTF. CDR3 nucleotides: TGTGCCAGCAACGAGGGCTCGAACTATGGCTACACCTTC.

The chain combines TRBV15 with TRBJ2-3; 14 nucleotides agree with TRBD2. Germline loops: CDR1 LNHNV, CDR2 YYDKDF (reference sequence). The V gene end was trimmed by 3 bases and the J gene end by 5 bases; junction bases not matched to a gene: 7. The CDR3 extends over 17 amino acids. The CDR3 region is CATSSSRLAGGLDTQYF. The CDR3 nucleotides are TGTGCCACCAGCAGTTCCCGACTAGCGGGGGGGCTAGATACGCAGTATTTT. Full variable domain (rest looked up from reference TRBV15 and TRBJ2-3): DAMVIQNPRYQVTQFGKPVTLSCSQTLNHNVMYWYQQKSSQAPKLLFHYYDKDFNNEADTPDNFQSRRPNTSFCFLDIRSPGLGDTAMYLCATSSSRLAGGLDTQYFGPGTRLTVL.

The CDR3 nucleotides read TGTGCCAGCAGCCCTGCTAGCGGGGGGGCCGGAGATACGCAGTATTTT. It codes for CASSPASGGAGDTQYF. This rearrangement joins TRBV3-1 (or the pseudogene TRBV3-2) to TRBJ2-3; 12 bases agree with TRBD2. This CDR3 has 16 amino acids. Trimming took 4 bases from V and 5 from J; bases not matched to a gene: 7. Germline values: CDR1 LGHDT, CDR2 YNNKEL (reference sequence).

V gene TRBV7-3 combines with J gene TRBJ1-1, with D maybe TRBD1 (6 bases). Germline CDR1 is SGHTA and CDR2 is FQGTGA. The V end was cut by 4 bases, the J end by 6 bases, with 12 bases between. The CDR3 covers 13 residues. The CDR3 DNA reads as TGTGCCAGCAGCTGGGGCTCAGGGGCTGAAGCTTTCTTT. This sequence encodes CASSWGSGAEAFF.